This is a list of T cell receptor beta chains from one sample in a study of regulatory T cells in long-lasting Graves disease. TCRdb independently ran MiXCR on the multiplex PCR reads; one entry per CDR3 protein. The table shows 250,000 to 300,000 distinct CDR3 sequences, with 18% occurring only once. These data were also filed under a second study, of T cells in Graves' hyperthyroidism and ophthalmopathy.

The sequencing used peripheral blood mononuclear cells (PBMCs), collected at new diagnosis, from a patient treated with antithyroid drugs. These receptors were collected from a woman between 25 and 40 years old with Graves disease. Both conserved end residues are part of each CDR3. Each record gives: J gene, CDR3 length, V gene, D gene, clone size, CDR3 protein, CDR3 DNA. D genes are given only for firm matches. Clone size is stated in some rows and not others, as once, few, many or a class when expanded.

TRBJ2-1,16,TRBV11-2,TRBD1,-,CASRPYRDRDGGEQFF,TGTGCCAGCAGACCTTACCGGGACAGGGACGGCGGTGAGCAGTTCTTC
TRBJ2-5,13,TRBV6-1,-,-,CASSKDPPETQYF,TGTGCCAGCAGTAAAGACCCCCCGGAGACCCAGTACTTC
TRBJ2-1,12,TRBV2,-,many,CASSFLDREQFF,TGTGCCAGCAGTTTCCTCGACCGGGAGCAGTTCTTC
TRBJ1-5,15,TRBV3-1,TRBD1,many,CASSQGRGQGQPQHF,TGTGCCAGCAGCCAAGGCAGGGGGCAAGGCCAGCCCCAGCATTTT
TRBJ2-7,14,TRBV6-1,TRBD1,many,CASRMDRSSYEQYF,TGTGCCAGCAGGATGGACAGGAGCTCCTACGAGCAGTACTTC
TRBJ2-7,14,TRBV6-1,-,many,CASSVIISSYEQYF,TGTGCCAGCAGTGTAATCATTAGCTCCTACGAGCAGTACTTC
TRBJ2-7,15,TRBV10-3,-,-,CAISESTGGRYEQYF,TGTGCCATCAGTGAGTCCACTGGCGGGCGGTACGAGCAGTACTTC
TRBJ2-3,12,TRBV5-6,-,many,CASTTSGGAQYF,TGTGCCAGCACCACGTCGGGGGGCGCGCAGTATTTT
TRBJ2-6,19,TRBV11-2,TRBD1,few,CASSLRLRDRVSGANVLTF,TGTGCCAGCAGCTTAAGGTTACGGGACAGGGTAAGTGGGGCCAACGTCCTGACTTTC
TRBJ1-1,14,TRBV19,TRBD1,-,CASNWGAGGTEAFF,TGTGCCAGTAATTGGGGCGCAGGGGGCACTGAAGCTTTCTTT
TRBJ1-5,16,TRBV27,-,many,CASSPVTPIRSQPQHF,TGTGCCAGCAGCCCCGTTACACCTATAAGGAGTCAGCCCCAGCATTTT
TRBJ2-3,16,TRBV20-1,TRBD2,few,CSATIAGGPGTDTQYF,TGCAGTGCTACCATAGCGGGGGGGCCAGGCACAGATACGCAGTATTTT
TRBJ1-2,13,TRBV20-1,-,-,CSARMGENYDYTF,TGCAGTGCTAGAATGGGGGAAAACTATGACTACACCTTC
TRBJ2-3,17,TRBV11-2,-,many,CASSSRGDSRSTDTQYF,TGTGCCAGCAGCTCCCGAGGGGATAGCAGGAGCACAGATACGCAGTATTTT
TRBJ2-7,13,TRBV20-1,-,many,CSANRDGYYEQYF,TGCAGTGCTAACCGGGACGGCTACTACGAGCAGTACTTC
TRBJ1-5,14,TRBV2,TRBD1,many,CASSGTGGTQPQHF,TGTGCCAGCAGCGGAACAGGGGGCACTCAGCCCCAGCATTTT
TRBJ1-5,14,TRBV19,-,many,CASSYQGGNQPQHF,TGTGCCAGCAGTTACCAGGGAGGCAATCAGCCCCAGCATTTT
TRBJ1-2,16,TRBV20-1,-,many,CSASTVRGADGYGYTF,TGCAGTGCTAGTACGGTCCGGGGGGCGGACGGCTATGGCTACACCTTC
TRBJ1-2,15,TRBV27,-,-,CASSLSAQGVYGYTF,TGTGCCAGCAGTTTGTCGGCACAGGGCGTCTATGGCTACACCTTC
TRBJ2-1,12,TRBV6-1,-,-,CASSSDHNEQFF,TGTGCCAGCAGCTCGGATCACAATGAGCAGTTCTTC
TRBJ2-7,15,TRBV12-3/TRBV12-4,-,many,CASSTSDGIDYEQYF,-
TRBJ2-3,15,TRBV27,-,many,CASRKFYESTDTQYF,TGTGCCAGCAGAAAATTTTACGAGAGCACAGATACGCAGTATTTT
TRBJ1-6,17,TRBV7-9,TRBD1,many,CASSPTEGAVYNSPLHF,TGTGCCAGCAGCCCCACGGAGGGGGCTGTCTATAATTCACCCCTCCACTTT
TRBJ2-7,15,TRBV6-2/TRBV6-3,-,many,CASSEPQQGGYEQYF,TGTGCCAGCAGTGAACCCCAGCAGGGAGGATACGAGCAGTACTTC
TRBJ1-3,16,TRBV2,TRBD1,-,CASAWTGTVSGNTIYF,TGTGCCAGCGCATGGACAGGAACAGTCTCTGGAAACACCATATATTTT
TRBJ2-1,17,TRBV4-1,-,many,CASSQDLRDGAYNEQFF,TGCGCCAGCAGCCAAGATCTACGAGACGGGGCATACAATGAGCAGTTCTTC
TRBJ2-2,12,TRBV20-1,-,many,CSASENTGELFF,TGCAGTGCGAGTGAGAACACCGGGGAGCTGTTTTTT
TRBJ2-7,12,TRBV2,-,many,CASSQTLYEQYF,TGTGCCAGCAGCCAGACCCTCTACGAGCAGTACTTC
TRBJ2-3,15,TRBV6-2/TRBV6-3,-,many,CASSEANTYTDTQYF,TGTGCCAGCAGTGAAGCGAACACCTACACAGATACGCAGTATTTT
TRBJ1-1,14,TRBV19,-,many,CASSIGVWETEAFF,TGTGCCAGTAGTATAGGCGTGTGGGAGACTGAAGCTTTCTTT
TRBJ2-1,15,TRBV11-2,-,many,CASSPMESSYNEQFF,TGTGCCAGCAGCCCTATGGAGAGCTCCTACAATGAGCAGTTCTTC
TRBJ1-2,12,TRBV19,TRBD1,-,CASLDRGYGYTF,TGTGCCAGCCTCGACAGGGGGTATGGCTACACCTTC
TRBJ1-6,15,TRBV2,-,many,CATLARDRYNSPLHF,TGTGCCACCCTGGCCCGGGACCGCTATAATTCACCCCTCCACTTT
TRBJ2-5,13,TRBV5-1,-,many,CASSLGQGETQYF,TGTGCCAGCAGCTTGGGGCAGGGAGAGACCCAGTACTTC
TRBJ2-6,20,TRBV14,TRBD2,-,CASSQEVLLAGAPGANVLTF,TGTGCCAGCAGCCAGGAGGTGCTACTAGCGGGAGCCCCTGGGGCCAACGTCCTGACTTTC
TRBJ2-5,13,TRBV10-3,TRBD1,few,CAARGTEQETQYF,TGTGCCGCCAGGGGGACGGAACAAGAGACCCAGTACTTC
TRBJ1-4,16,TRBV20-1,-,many,CSAEKKQATTNEKLFF,TGCAGTGCCGAAAAAAAACAGGCAACAACTAATGAAAAACTGTTTTTT
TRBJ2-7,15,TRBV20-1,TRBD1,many,CSARGRDRTSYEQYF,TGCAGTGCTAGAGGGCGGGACAGGACCTCCTACGAGCAGTACTTC
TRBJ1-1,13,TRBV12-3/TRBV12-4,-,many,CASTPTLNTEAFF,TGTGCCAGCACCCCGACATTGAACACTGAAGCTTTCTTT
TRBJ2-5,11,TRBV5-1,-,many,CASSLQETQYF,TGTGCCAGCAGCCTCCAAGAGACCCAGTACTTC
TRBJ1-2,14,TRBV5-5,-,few,CASSWYSDRSGYTF,TGTGCCAGCAGCTGGTACAGTGATAGAAGCGGCTACACCTTC
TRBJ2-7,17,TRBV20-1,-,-,CSARDRQGGPVLGEQYF,TGCAGTGCTAGAGATCGGCAGGGGGGACCGGTCCTAGGGGAGCAGTACTTC
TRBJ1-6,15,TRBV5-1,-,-,CASSLDEGVGSPLHF,TGCGCCAGCAGCTTGGATGAGGGGGTCGGTTCACCCCTCCACTTT
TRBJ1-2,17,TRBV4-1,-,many,CASSQVEGGGPTYGYTF,TGCGCCAGCAGCCAAGTCGAGGGGGGTGGGCCAACCTATGGCTACACCTTC
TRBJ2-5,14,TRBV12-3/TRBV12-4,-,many,CASSPGVYQETQYF,TGTGCCAGCAGTCCGGGGGTGTACCAAGAGACCCAGTACTTC
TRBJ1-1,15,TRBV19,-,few,CASRDPGTVNTEAFF,TGTGCCAGTAGAGATCCCGGGACGGTGAACACTGAAGCTTTCTTT
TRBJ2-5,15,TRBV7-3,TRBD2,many,CASSLMGGAGETQYF,TGTGCCAGCAGCTTAATGGGAGGGGCAGGTGAGACCCAGTACTTC
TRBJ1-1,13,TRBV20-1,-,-,CSAEGGVNTEAFF,TGCAGTGCGGAGGGGGGGGTGAACACTGAAGCTTTCTTT
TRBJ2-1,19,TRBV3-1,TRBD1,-,CAGSLTFVSGTGPNNEQFF,TGTGCCGGCAGCCTCACTTTTGTCTCGGGGACAGGGCCTAACAATGAGCAGTTCTTC
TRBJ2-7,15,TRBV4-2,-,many,CASSQASGTTYEQYF,TGTGCCAGCAGCCAAGCATCCGGGACGACTTACGAGCAGTACTTC
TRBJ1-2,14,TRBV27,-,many,CASSLSLGVGGYTF,TGTGCCAGCAGTTTATCTCTAGGAGTGGGAGGCTACACCTTC
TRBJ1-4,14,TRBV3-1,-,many,CASSPRTANEKLFF,TGTGCCAGCAGCCCAAGGACAGCAAATGAAAAACTGTTTTTT
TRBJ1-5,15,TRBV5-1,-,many,CASSPDGQNNQPQHF,TGTGCCAGCAGCCCGGATGGCCAGAACAATCAGCCCCAGCATTTT
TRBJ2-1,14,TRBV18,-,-,CASSTRADYNEQFF,TGTGCCAGCTCAACGAGAGCGGACTACAATGAGCAGTTCTTC
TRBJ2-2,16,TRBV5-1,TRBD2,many,CASSLGLADNTGELFF,TGCGCCAGCAGCTTGGGGCTAGCGGATAACACCGGGGAGCTGTTTTTT
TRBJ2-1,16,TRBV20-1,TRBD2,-,CSARLRASGGAREQFF,TGCAGTGCTAGGCTCCGAGCTAGCGGGGGGGCGCGGGAGCAGTTCTTC
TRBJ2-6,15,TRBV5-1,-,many,CASSSTESGANVLTF,TGCGCCAGCAGCTCCACAGAATCTGGGGCCAACGTCCTGACTTTC
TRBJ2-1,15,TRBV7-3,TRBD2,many,CASSLTSSGGREQFF,TGTGCCAGCAGCTTAACGTCCAGCGGGGGAAGGGAGCAGTTCTTC
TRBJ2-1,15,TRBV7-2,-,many,CASSYYRDRYNEQFF,TGTGCCAGCAGCTACTACCGGGACCGATACAATGAGCAGTTCTTC